A single sample gave rise to the 10 T cell receptor beta chains below, sequenced in a study of blood T cells in healthy people across ages. Then a second PCR, running roughly 7 to 11 cycles, was carried out with a sample-barcoded 5' primer and a J-beta primer mix. TCRdb independently ran MiXCR on the 5' RACE reads; one entry per CDR3 protein. The data show about 1.8 million distinct CDR3 sequences, roughly 49% seen once. Sequenced: blood. The source is a woman in her forties in good health.

The rearrangement links TRBV6-2 or TRBV6-3 to TRBJ1-2, with D unclear. CDR1 and CDR2 from the germline V gene are MNHEY and SVGEGT. The ends were cut back, 0 bases at V and 0 bases at J, with 11 bases in the middle. CDR3 length: 16 amino acids. CDR3 residues: CASSYSTTAPNYGYTF. The CDR3 bases are TGTGCCAGCAGTTACTCAACGACGGCCCCTAACTATGGCTACACCTTC.

Turning to this clonotype: At one end the junction does not follow the germline gene, possibly because of a read error. The rearrangement uses TRBV7-2 and TRBJ1-1; 7 bases agree with TRBD1. In germline, CDR1 is SGHTA, CDR2 FQGNSA. This CDR3 comprises 13 residues. The CDR3 DNA is TGTGCCGGCAGCTTAACAGGGGTCACTGAAGCTTTCTTT. It translates to CAGSLTGVTEAFF.

In nucleotides, the CDR3 is TGCAGTGCGTCCGCGTTCGAGGGCACTGAGCAGTTCTTC. Residues: CSASAFEGTEQFF. The rearrangement links TRBV20-1 to TRBJ2-1; D might be TRBD2 (5 bases). In germline, CDR1 is DFQATT, CDR2 SNEGSKA (reference sequence). Trimming cost V 6 bases and J 9 bases, with 18 bases left between them. This CDR3 contains 13 residues.

J is TRBJ1-6 and V is TRBV27; 8 bases fit TRBD1. The CDR3 loop spans 15 amino acids. CDR1 and CDR2 from the germline V gene are MNHEY and SMNVEV (reference sequence). Trimming removed 5 bases from V and 14 bases from J; junction bases left unmatched: 14. The CDR3 region has the DNA TGTGCCAGCAGTCCCCCCCGACAGGGGATGGGAGCCCTCCACTTT. This gives the protein CASSPPRQGMGALHF.

For the CDR3, the DNA is TGTGCCAGCAGTACGGGGGGGGGAATTAAAGAGACCCAGTACTTC. Translating it yields CASSTGGGIKETQYF. V gene TRBV6-2 or TRBV6-3 combines with J gene TRBJ2-5; 8 bases are shared with TRBD2. Trimming removed 5 bases from V and 3 bases from J; junction bases left unmatched: 8. Germline V gene sequence: CDR1 MNHEY, CDR2 SVGEGT. The CDR3 totals 15 residues.

The genes are TRBV20-1 and TRBJ1-2, with D unresolved. The CDR3 length is 11 residues. Germline values: CDR1 DFQATT, CDR2 SNEGSKA (reference sequence). V shed 3 bases and J shed 8 bases, with 10 bases lying between them. In nucleotides, the CDR3 is TGCAGTGCTAGCCCAACAGTCGGCTACACCTTC. It encodes CSASPTVGYTF.

The count of this clonotype is one. One end of the junction varies from germline; a read error may be responsible. V is TRBV4-1 and J is TRBJ2-3; 10 nucleotides line up with TRBD2. This CDR3 has 15 amino acids. Germline loops: CDR1 MGHRA, CDR2 YSYEKL. The CDR3 sequence: CASSPLAGGTDTRYF. The CDR3 DNA reads TGCGCCAGCAGCCCTTTAGCGGGGGGCACAGATACGCGGTATTTT.

The rearrangement uses TRBV25-1 and TRBJ1-2; 8 bases are shared with TRBD1. CDR1 and CDR2 from the germline V gene are MGHDK and SYGVNS. There are 16 residues in the CDR3. V shed 5 bases, J shed 7 bases, and the junction held 15 bases outside the gene matches. As DNA, the CDR3 is TGTGCCAGCAGTCCACCGACAGGGGAGTTGATGGGTGGCTACACCTTC. Amino acids: CASSPPTGELMGGYTF.

About this clonotype itself: The junction departs from the called germline gene at one end, perhaps through a read error. This chain joins TRBV12-3 or TRBV12-4 and TRBJ2-1, with 11 bases matching TRBD2. There are 16 residues in the CDR3. CDR3 DNA: TGTGCCAGCAGTTTACTAGCGGGGGGCTCCTACAATGAGCGGTTCTTC. Translation: CASSLLAGGSYNERFF.

The chain is built from TRBV6-5 and TRBJ2-7, with TRBD1 identical over 9 bases. The J call may not be correct, given that the DNA end is closer to TRBJ2-5. This CDR3 has 15 amino acids. Germline CDR1 reads MNHEY; CDR2 reads SVGAGI. Here the CDR3 reads CASSTTGGVGETQYF. In DNA, the CDR3 is TGTGCCAGCAGTACCACAGGGGGCGTGGGGGAGACCCAGTACTTC.